This T cell receptor beta chain was sequenced during a study of blood T cell repertoires in COVID-19. Turning to the study itself: Specimens from acute and convalescent COVID-19 originated in the United States, Italy and Spain. Sources were T cells, B-cell-depleted T cells, or PBMCs; the material itself was cDNA or gDNA.

Only one count was recorded for this clone. Original methodology: The assay estimated nucleated cells by amplifying reference gene primers. The data were produced by immunoSEQ multiplex PCR, yet TCRdb's version contains in-frame clones alone and is incomplete. The DNA gave D and trimming, while V, J and clone size come from that table. The sample shows 90,000 to 150,000 clones, about 80% of them seen only once. The source is a woman aged 80 or older with acute or convalescent COVID-19. Sample: peripheral blood.

CDR3 DNA sequence: TGTGCCAGCAGCGGTACCCCCGCCGGAGAGACCCAGTACTTC. This encodes CASSGTPAGETQYF. V gene TRBV9 combines with J gene TRBJ2-5; D gene uncertain. This CDR3 comprises 14 residues. Per germline, CDR1 SGDLS and CDR2 YYNGEE. V was trimmed by 3 bases and J by 4 bases, leaving 13 bases between them. Supplemented by reference TRBV9 and TRBJ2-5, the full variable domain reads DSGVTQTPKHLITATGQRVTLRCSPRSGDLSVYWYQQSLDQGLQFLIQYYNGEERAKGNILERFSAQQFPDLHSELNLSSLELGDSALYFCASSGTPAGETQYFGPGTRLLVL.